This TCR beta chain derives from a study of blood T cells in healthy people across ages. Together with a sample-barcoded 5' primer, a J-beta primer mix was included in a second PCR lasting roughly 6 to 12 cycles. One entry per CDR3 protein, called by TCRdb with MiXCR from the 5' RACE reads. The sample lists hundreds of thousands of distinct CDR3 sequences, around 48% occurring once. Each individual donor underwent a draw of about 11 milliliters of peripheral blood. CDR3 size: 12 residues. The germline gives CDR1 DFQATT, CDR2 SNEGSKA (reference sequence). The chain is built from TRBV20-1 and TRBJ2-7; 11 nucleotides line up with TRBD2. The last part of the DNA fits TRBJ2-5 better; the J call may be wrong. The clonotype originates from an elderly man in good health. Sequencing was performed on blood. CDR3 coding DNA: TGCAGTGCTGCTAGCGGGAGGAAGACCCAGTACTTC. This sequence encodes CSAASGRKTQYF.